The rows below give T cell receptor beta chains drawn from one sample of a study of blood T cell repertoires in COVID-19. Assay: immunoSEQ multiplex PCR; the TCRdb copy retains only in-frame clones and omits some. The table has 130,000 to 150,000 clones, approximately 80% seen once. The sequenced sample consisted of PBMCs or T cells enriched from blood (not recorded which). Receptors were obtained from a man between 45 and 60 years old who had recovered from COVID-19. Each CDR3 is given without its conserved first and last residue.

ASSQQVTNTGELF	TRBV4-1	TRBJ2-2
ASSPQGGNQPQH	TRBV6-2/TRBV6-3	TRBJ1-5
ASSLGTVSTGELF	TRBV5-1	TRBJ2-2
ASSPGTTKNIQY	TRBV4-3	TRBJ2-4
ASSRDRASYEQY	TRBV5-8	TRBJ2-7
ASSSGGLATKNIQY	TRBV6-2/TRBV6-3	TRBJ2-4
ASSVEQAGWGYT	TRBV9	TRBJ1-2
ASSQDRPRGLAFNEQF	TRBV4-1	TRBJ2-1
ASSANRDGEQY	TRBV9	TRBJ2-7
AWNPGQNQPQH	TRBV30	TRBJ1-5
ASSLAGGSGNTIY	TRBV7-2	TRBJ1-3
ASSLGTGSNSPLH	TRBV5-1	TRBJ1-6
ASTPRTAGAVDTQY	TRBV5-4	TRBJ2-3
ASSQDYGDLEQY	TRBV4-3	TRBJ2-7
ASRDSANYGYT	TRBV6-5	TRBJ1-2
ASGAGARQPQH	TRBV2	TRBJ1-5
ASSYQTGQFHEQY	TRBV11-3	TRBJ2-7